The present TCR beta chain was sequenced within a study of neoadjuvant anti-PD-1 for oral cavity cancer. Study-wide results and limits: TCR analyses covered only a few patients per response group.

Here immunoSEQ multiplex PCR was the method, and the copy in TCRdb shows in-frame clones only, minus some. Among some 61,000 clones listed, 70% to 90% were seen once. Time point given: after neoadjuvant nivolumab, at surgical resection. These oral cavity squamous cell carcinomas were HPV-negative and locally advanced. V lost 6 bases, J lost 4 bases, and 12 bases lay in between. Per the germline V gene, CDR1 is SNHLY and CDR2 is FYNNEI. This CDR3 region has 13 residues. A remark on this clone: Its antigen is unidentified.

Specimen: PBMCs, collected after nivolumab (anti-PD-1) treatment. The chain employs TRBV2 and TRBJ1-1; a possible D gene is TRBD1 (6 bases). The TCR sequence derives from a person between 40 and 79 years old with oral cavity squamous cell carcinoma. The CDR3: CASSAGDGTEAFF. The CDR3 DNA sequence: TGTGCCAGCAGCGCAGGGGACGGCACTGAAGCTTTCTTT.